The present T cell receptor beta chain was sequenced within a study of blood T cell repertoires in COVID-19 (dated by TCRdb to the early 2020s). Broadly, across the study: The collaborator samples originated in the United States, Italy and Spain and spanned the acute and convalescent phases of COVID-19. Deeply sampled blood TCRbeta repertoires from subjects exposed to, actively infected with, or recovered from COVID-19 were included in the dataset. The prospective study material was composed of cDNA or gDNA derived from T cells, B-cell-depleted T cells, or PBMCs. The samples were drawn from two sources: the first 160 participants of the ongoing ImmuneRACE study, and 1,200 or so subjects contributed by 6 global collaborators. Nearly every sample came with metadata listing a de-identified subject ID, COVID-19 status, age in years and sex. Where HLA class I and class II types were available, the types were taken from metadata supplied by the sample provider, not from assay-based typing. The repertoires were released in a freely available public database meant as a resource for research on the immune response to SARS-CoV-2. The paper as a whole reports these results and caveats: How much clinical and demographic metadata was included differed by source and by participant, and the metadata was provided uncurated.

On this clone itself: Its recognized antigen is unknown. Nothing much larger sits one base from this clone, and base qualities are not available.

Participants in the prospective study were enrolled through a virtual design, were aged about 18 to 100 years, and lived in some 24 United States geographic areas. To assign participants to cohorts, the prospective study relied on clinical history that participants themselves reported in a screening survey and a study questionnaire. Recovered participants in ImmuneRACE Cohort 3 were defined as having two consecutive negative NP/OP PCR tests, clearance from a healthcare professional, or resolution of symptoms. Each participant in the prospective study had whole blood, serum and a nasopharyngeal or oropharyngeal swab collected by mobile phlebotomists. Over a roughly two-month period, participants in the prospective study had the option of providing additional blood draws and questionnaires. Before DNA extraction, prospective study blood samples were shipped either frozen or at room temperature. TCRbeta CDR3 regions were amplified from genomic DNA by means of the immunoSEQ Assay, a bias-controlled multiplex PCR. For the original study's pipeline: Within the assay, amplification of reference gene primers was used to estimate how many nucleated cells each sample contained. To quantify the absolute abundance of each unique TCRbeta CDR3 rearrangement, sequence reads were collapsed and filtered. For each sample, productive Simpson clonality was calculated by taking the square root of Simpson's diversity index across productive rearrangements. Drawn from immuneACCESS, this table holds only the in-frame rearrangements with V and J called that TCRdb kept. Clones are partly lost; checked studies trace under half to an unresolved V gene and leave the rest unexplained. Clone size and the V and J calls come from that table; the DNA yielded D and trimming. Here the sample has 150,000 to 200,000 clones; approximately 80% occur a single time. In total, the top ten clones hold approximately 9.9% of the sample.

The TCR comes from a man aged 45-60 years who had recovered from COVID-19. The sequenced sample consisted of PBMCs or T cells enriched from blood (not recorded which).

The bases are TGTGCCAGCGAGCCAGGGACAGTCACCTACGAGCAGTACTTC. This codes for CASEPGTVTYEQYF. The V and J genes are TRBV2 and TRBJ2-7; 7 nucleotides in the junction match TRBD1. From the cysteine up to the phenylalanine, the CDR3 has a length of 14 residues. Left in the record is the CDR3 DNA by itself, 42 bases read in frame from the first base. For this chain, trimming is 8 bases at the V end and 2 bases at the J end, and the number of junction bases without a gene match is 9. The germline V gene provides CDR1 SNHLY and CDR2 FYNNEI.